A selection of T cell receptor beta chains follows, all from one sample in a study of shared clonotypes between healthy human individuals. The method was immunoSEQ multiplex PCR; TCRdb's version includes in-frame clones alone and lacks a portion of them. The data hold over a million clones, with approximately 80% observed a single time. Source material: memory CD4+ T cells from PBMCs. These receptors were collected from a man aged 18 to 29 in good health. Some clones in this sample may be carry-over from other donors' samples. CDR3s include the opening cysteine and the closing phenylalanine or tryptophan. Fields, in order: D gene, J gene, V gene, clone size, CDR3 DNA, CDR3 protein. A D gene is named only where the DNA matches it firmly. Not all rows give a size; the values are once, few, many and, for expanded clones, a class.

NA | TRBJ1-1 | TRBV30 | NA | TGTGCCTGGAGTGTACAGGAATTAACTGAAGCTTTCTTT | CAWSVQELTEAFF
NA | TRBJ1-1 | TRBV5-1 | NA | TGCGCCAGCAGCCGTCTATCAGGTAACACTGAAGCTTTCTTT | CASSRLSGNTEAFF
NA | TRBJ1-1 | TRBV6-6 | NA | TGTGCCAGCAACACGGGGGGAGGGCTAACTGAAGCTTTCTTT | CASNTGGGLTEAFF
NA | TRBJ2-5 | TRBV10-3 | NA | TGTGCCATCAGTGAGTTGGGGGAGACCCAGTACTTC | CAISELGETQYF
NA | TRBJ2-7 | TRBV11-2 | many | TGTGCCAGCAGCTTAGTAGGTCGGACACATAACTACGAGCAGTACTTC | CASSLVGRTHNYEQYF
NA | TRBJ1-1 | TRBV7-9 | NA | TGTGCCAGCAGCTTAGAGAGGGGGACTGAAGCTTTCTTT | CASSLERGTEAFF
NA | TRBJ2-4 | TRBV6-6 | NA | TGTGCCAGCACCATCGGGGGATTTCAGTACTTC | CASTIGGFQYF
NA | TRBJ2-3 | TRBV30 | NA | TGTGCCTTTGGGGGCGGAGGAACAGATACGCAGTATTTT | CAFGGGGTDTQYF
TRBD2 | TRBJ2-1 | TRBV7-8 | NA | TGTGCCAGCAGCTTCGTAGCGGTAGCGGGAGTCGGTGAGCAGTTCTTC | CASSFVAVAGVGEQFF
NA | TRBJ1-5 | TRBV2 | NA | TGTGCCAGCAAAGCCGGGCCTAGCAATCAGCCCCAGCATTTT | CASKAGPSNQPQHF
NA | TRBJ1-4 | TRBV6-6 | once | TGTGCCAGCAGGAGGGAGGGCGAAAAACTGTTTTTT | CASRREGEKLFF
NA | TRBJ2-5 | TRBV5-4 | NA | TGTGCCAGCAGCTTGGGCCAGGTCTTTAAAGAGACCCAGTACTTC | CASSLGQVFKETQYF
TRBD1 | TRBJ2-7 | TRBV2 | NA | TGTGCCAGCAGAAAAAACCGGGACAGGGCCTACGAGCAGTACTTC | CASRKNRDRAYEQYF
TRBD2 | TRBJ2-3 | TRBV7-2 | NA | TGTGCCAGCAGCTCTAGCGGGAGTCGATATACGCAGTATTTT | CASSSSGSRYTQYF
TRBD2 | TRBJ2-1 | TRBV18 | many | TGTGCCAGCTCACCCGGACTAGCGGGAGATAATGAGCAGTTCTTC | CASSPGLAGDNEQFF
TRBD2 | TRBJ2-7 | TRBV6-5 | NA | TGTGCCAGCAGTTACTCGAACACCGGGGGGAGGGAGCAGTACTTC | CASSYSNTGGREQYF
TRBD1 | TRBJ1-3 | TRBV28 | NA | TGTGCCAGCAGTTTTTCCGGGGGCACAGGGGAGGGAAACACCATATATTTT | CASSFSGGTGEGNTIYF
NA | TRBJ2-2 | TRBV2 | NA | TGTGCCAGCAGCCCGTTTGGCGGGGAGCTGTTTTTT | CASSPFGGELFF
NA | TRBJ2-7 | TRBV30 | NA | TGTGCCTGGAGTGTACGCCCGGGTTTCAGCTCCTACGAGCAGTACTTC | CAWSVRPGFSSYEQYF
NA | TRBJ2-1 | TRBV19 | NA | TGTGCCAGTAGCCGAACCCCAGGATTCAATGAGCAGTTCTTC | CASSRTPGFNEQFF
NA | TRBJ1-5 | TRBV6-5 | once | TGTGCCAGCAGTTACCTGGGAGGACAGCCCCAGCATTTT | CASSYLGGQPQHF
TRBD2 | TRBJ2-7 | TRBV7-2 | NA | TGTGCCAGCAGCGTGCCGGGACTAGCGGCCTACGAGCAGTACTTC | CASSVPGLAAYEQYF
NA | TRBJ1-2 | TRBV5-1 | NA | TGCGCCAGCAGCTTGTCAACGGGGCAGGCCTATGGCTACACCTTC | CASSLSTGQAYGYTF
NA | TRBJ2-3 | TRBV28 | NA | TGTGCCAGCCGACATCCCAGCACAGATACGCAGTATTTT | CASRHPSTDTQYF
NA | TRBJ1-1 | TRBV14 | few | TGTGCCAGCAGCCGACATGTGAACACTGAAGCTTTCTTT | CASSRHVNTEAFF
TRBD1 | TRBJ1-1 | TRBV6-5 | NA | TGTGCCAGCAGTCCCCGGGACAGGGGATACACTGAAGCTTTCTTT | CASSPRDRGYTEAFF
NA | TRBJ2-7 | TRBV28 | once | TGTGCCAGCAGCCACTACGAGCAGTACTTC | CASSHYEQYF
NA | TRBJ1-5 | TRBV6-1 | NA | TGTGCCAGCTCGTTTAGGGAACAGCCCCAGCATTTT | CASSFREQPQHF
TRBD2 | TRBJ2-5 | TRBV9 | few | TGTGCCAGCAGCGTAGAGGGGACTAGCGAGACCCAGTACTTC | CASSVEGTSETQYF
NA | TRBJ2-7 | TRBV30 | NA | TGTGCCTGGAGTGCAAAGTACGAGCAGTACTTC | CAWSAKYEQYF
NA | TRBJ2-3 | TRBV20-1 | many | TGCAGTGCTAGTAAAACGGATACGCAGTATTTT | CSASKTDTQYF
NA | TRBJ2-3 | TRBV4-2 | NA | TGTGCCAGCAGCCTCGGACAGACAGATACGCAGTATTTT | CASSLGQTDTQYF
TRBD1 | TRBJ2-2 | TRBV9 | once | TGTGCCAGCACTAGGGACAGCAACACCGGGGAGCTGTTTTTT | CASTRDSNTGELFF
NA | TRBJ1-3 | TRBV5-4 | NA | TGTGCCAGCAGCTCTTACAGGGCCGGAAACACCATATATTTT | CASSSYRAGNTIYF
TRBD2 | TRBJ2-3 | TRBV7-8 | NA | TGTGCCAGCAGCTTAGGCGCAGCGGGAGCACCAGATACGCAGTATTTT | CASSLGAAGAPDTQYF
NA | TRBJ2-5 | TRBV4-2 | once | TGTGCCAGCAGCCAAGATTCGCTAAATGAGCGGGTCCAGTACTTC | CASSQDSLNERVQYF
NA | TRBJ2-7 | TRBV30 | NA | TGTGCCTGGAGTTTAGGACCCTACGAGCAGTACTTC | CAWSLGPYEQYF
TRBD1 | TRBJ2-1 | TRBV11-1 | NA | TGTGCCAGCAGCCGACAGGGGGCTTACAATGAGCAGTTCTTC | CASSRQGAYNEQFF
NA | TRBJ1-1 | TRBV2 | NA | TGTGCCAGCAGTGTCAGGGAAAACACTGAAGCTTTCTTT | CASSVRENTEAFF
NA | TRBJ2-7 | TRBV28 | NA | TGTGCCGGCAGCCGAGTCTCAACCTACGAGCAGTACTTC | CAGSRVSTYEQYF
NA | TRBJ2-3 | TRBV18 | NA | TGTGCCAGCTCTTACAGCACAGATACGCAGTATTTT | CASSYSTDTQYF
NA | TRBJ2-7 | TRBV28 | NA | TGTGCCAGCAGATCGAACTCCTACGAGCAGTACTTC | CASRSNSYEQYF